Listed below are T cell receptor beta chains from one sample, sequenced in a study of CD8 T cells in ankylosing spondylitis. TCRdb processed the 5' RACE reads anew with MiXCR; each CDR3 protein has one entry. Counted here are just under 550,000 distinct CDR3 sequences, 12% occurring once; the ten biggest clones make up approximately 7%. The sample taken for sequencing was blood, either unsorted or a sorted T cell fraction (not recorded which). The receptor source for this set is a male donor with ankylosing spondylitis. The CDR3 runs from the conserved cysteine through the conserved F or W. D genes are given only for firm matches. Rows may omit the clone size; those that give it use once, few, many or a size class.

TRBJ2-1,TRBV20-1,few,TRBD2,CSAGLAGVSYNEQFF,TGCAGTGCCGGGCTAGCGGGAGTCTCCTACAATGAGCAGTTCTTC
TRBJ2-1,TRBV20-1,few,.,CSATQGGEQFF,TGCAGTGCTACCCAGGGTGGCGAGCAGTTCTTC
TRBJ1-6,TRBV7-9,few,.,CASSLQGTPLHF,TGTGCCAGCAGCTTACAGGGGACGCCCCTCCACTTT
TRBJ2-2,TRBV12-3/TRBV12-4,few,.,CASSFTYGELFF,TGTGCCAGCAGTTTTACGTACGGGGAGCTGTTTTTT
TRBJ1-6,TRBV20-1,few,.,CSASPGTDVSPLHF,TGCAGTGCATCCCCCGGGACGGATGTTTCACCCCTCCACTTT
TRBJ2-2,TRBV12-3/TRBV12-4,.,TRBD2,CASSFLAGVDTGELFF,TGTGCCAGCAGTTTCCTAGCGGGAGTGGATACCGGGGAGCTGTTTTTT
TRBJ2-3,TRBV7-9,many,.,CASSLKGISTDTQYF,TGTGCCAGCAGCTTAAAGGGCATTAGCACAGATACGCAGTATTTT
TRBJ2-6,TRBV12-3/TRBV12-4,few,.,CGSSRSTGRANVLTF,TGTGGCAGCAGCCGTTCGACAGGCCGGGCCAACGTCCTGACTTTC
TRBJ2-7,TRBV27,.,.,CASSLRARKVGYEQYF,TGTGCCAGCAGTTTGAGGGCCAGGAAAGTGGGCTACGAGCAGTACTTC
TRBJ1-1,TRBV11-2,.,.,CASSNYIGTGGTEAFF,TGTGCCAGCAGCAACTACATCGGCACGGGAGGAACTGAAGCTTTCTTT
TRBJ2-1,TRBV2,.,TRBD2,CASGGTSGRRSYNEQFF,TGTGCCAGCGGAGGGACTAGCGGGAGACGGTCCTACAATGAGCAGTTCTTC
TRBJ2-1,TRBV6-2/TRBV6-3,.,TRBD1,CASGDRVDEQFF,TGTGCCAGCGGGGACAGGGTGGATGAGCAGTTCTTC
TRBJ2-3,TRBV7-2,.,TRBD2,CASSFSGTSEVSTQYF,TGTGCCAGCAGCTTTTCCGGGACTAGCGAAGTCAGTACGCAGTATTTT
TRBJ2-3,TRBV20-1,.,TRBD1,CSVTQGARTDTQYF,TGCAGTGTTACCCAGGGGGCCCGCACAGATACGCAGTATTTT
TRBJ2-5,TRBV15,few,TRBD2,CATSRVSGGPLETQYF,TGTGCCACCAGCAGAGTATCGGGAGGGCCGTTGGAGACCCAGTACTTC
TRBJ1-3,TRBV3-1,many,.,CASSQGIGNTIYF,TGTGCCAGCAGCCAGGGAATCGGAAACACCATATATTTT
TRBJ1-1,TRBV7-6,many,.,CASSPLTGKNTEAFF,TGTGCCAGCAGCCCGCTGACAGGAAAGAACACTGAAGCTTTCTTT
TRBJ2-3,TRBV20-1,.,.,CSASQRVTTDTQYF,TGCAGTGCTAGCCAGCGGGTGACCACAGATACGCAGTATTTT
TRBJ1-2,TRBV5-6,.,TRBD1,CASSYGTGNYGYTF,TGTGCCAGCAGTTACGGGACAGGGAACTATGGCTACACCTTC
TRBJ2-3,TRBV11-2,few,.,CASSFGYTDTQYF,TGTGCCAGCAGCTTCGGGTATACAGATACGCAGTATTTT
TRBJ2-3,TRBV5-1,.,TRBD2,CASSSTSGTPGTQYF,TGCGCCAGCAGTTCTACTAGCGGGACCCCCGGTACGCAGTATTTT
TRBJ2-1,TRBV20-1,.,TRBD2,CSALSRRAGFEQFF,TGCAGTGCCCTCTCGCGGCGAGCGGGATTTGAGCAGTTCTTC
TRBJ2-1,TRBV29-1,many,TRBD2,CSVAPSLAGTHEQFF,TGCAGCGTCGCACCCTCGCTAGCGGGAACCCATGAGCAGTTCTTC
TRBJ2-1,TRBV5-1,once,.,CASSLERAPHNEQFF,TGCGCCAGCAGCTTGGAGCGCGCCCCACACAATGAGCAGTTCTTC
TRBJ1-6,TRBV20-1,.,.,CSARDRGGGLDNSPLHF,TGCAGTGCTAGAGATCGTGGGGGGGGTCTCGATAATTCACCCCTCCACTTT
TRBJ2-3,TRBV12-3/TRBV12-4,few,TRBD1,CASSLPRASDRALTDTQYF,TGTGCCAGCAGTTTACCGCGAGCCTCGGACAGGGCCCTCACAGATACGCAGTATTTT
TRBJ2-2,TRBV2,few,.,CASSQQVPHTGELFF,TGTGCCAGCAGCCAACAGGTTCCCCACACCGGGGAGCTGTTTTTT
TRBJ1-1,TRBV27,few,TRBD1,CASTPGQGATGMNTEAFF,TGTGCCAGCACCCCCGGACAGGGGGCTACTGGAATGAACACTGAAGCTTTCTTT
TRBJ2-1,TRBV11-2,many,.,CASSLGLNEQFF,TGTGCCAGCAGCTTGGGACTCAATGAGCAGTTCTTC
TRBJ2-7,TRBV2,.,.,CASSEEGWEQGSPYEQYF,TGTGCCAGCAGTGAAGAAGGGTGGGAACAGGGTTCTCCATACGAGCAGTACTTC
TRBJ2-7,TRBV3-1,.,.,CASSQAAGLYF,TGTGCCAGCAGCCAAGCGGCAGGTCTGTACTTC
TRBJ2-1,TRBV7-9,.,.,CASSLGQPGGNEQFF,TGTGCCAGCAGCTTGGGACAACCGGGGGGTAATGAGCAGTTCTTC
TRBJ2-1,TRBV7-8,few,TRBD1,CASSWPDRNEQFF,TGTGCCAGCAGCTGGCCGGACAGGAATGAGCAGTTCTTC
TRBJ2-5,TRBV20-1,few,.,CSAPEASAAETQYF,TGCAGTGCCCCCGAGGCGTCAGCGGCAGAGACCCAGTACTTC
TRBJ2-3,TRBV24-1,.,.,CATSAGTDTQYF,TGTGCCACCAGTGCCGGGACAGATACGCAGTATTTT
TRBJ2-5,TRBV24-1,few,TRBD1,CATSDFGSAGGETQYF,TGTGCCACCAGTGATTTCGGGTCCGCAGGGGGAGAGACCCAGTACTTC
TRBJ2-5,TRBV11-1,few,TRBD2,CASSPSLAGGLIWETQYF,TGTGCCAGCAGCCCCTCACTAGCGGGAGGCCTGATTTGGGAGACCCAGTACTTC
TRBJ2-1,TRBV24-1,.,.,CATGGQNNEQFF,TGTGCCACCGGGGGGCAAAACAATGAGCAGTTCTTC
TRBJ2-3,TRBV5-5,few,.,CASSLDSLVTDTQYF,TGTGCCAGCAGCTTGGACAGCCTGGTCACAGATACGCAGTATTTT
TRBJ2-3,TRBV5-1,many,.,CASTPLITDTQYF,TGCGCCAGCACTCCCCTGATCACAGATACGCAGTATTTT
TRBJ2-3,TRBV29-1,.,TRBD2,CSVDTLADTDTQYF,TGCAGCGTCGATACGCTAGCGGACACAGATACGCAGTATTTT
TRBJ2-1,TRBV20-1,.,.,CSARRGGTPYNEQFF,TGCAGTGCTAGGAGGGGCGGGACCCCGTACAATGAGCAGTTCTTC
TRBJ2-7,TRBV7-8,.,.,CASSFLRGTVGRSYEQYF,TGTGCCAGCAGCTTCCTCCGAGGGACGGTTGGCCGCTCCTACGAGCAGTACTTC
TRBJ1-2,TRBV12-3/TRBV12-4,few,TRBD1,CASSSRGTVGYGYTF,TGTGCCAGCAGTTCGCGGGGGACAGTTGGGTATGGCTACACCTTC
TRBJ2-5,TRBV2,.,.,CASSEVTLTKEETQYF,TGTGCCAGCAGTGAAGTTACTCTGACTAAGGAAGAGACCCAGTACTTC
TRBJ1-2,TRBV11-1,.,.,CASSFIPSGYTPTRGYTF,TGTGCCAGCAGCTTTATTCCCTCCGGATACACGCCAACGAGGGGCTACACCTTC
TRBJ2-1,TRBV20-1,.,.,CSATRASYNEQFF,TGCAGTGCTACCCGCGCTAGCTACAATGAGCAGTTCTTC
TRBJ2-2,TRBV5-1,.,TRBD1,CASSQPTGGTGELFF,TGCGCCAGCAGTCAACCGACAGGGGGAACCGGGGAGCTGTTTTTT
TRBJ2-3,TRBV15,.,.,CATSRDRGDTQYF,TGTGCCACCAGCAGAGATCGTGGGGATACGCAGTATTTT
TRBJ2-1,TRBV7-2,many,TRBD2,CASSRTGTSGINEQFF,TGTGCCAGCAGCAGAACCGGGACTAGCGGGATCAATGAGCAGTTCTTC
TRBJ1-3,TRBV15,many,.,CATSRVGNTIYF,TGTGCCACCAGCAGAGTTGGAAACACCATATATTTT
TRBJ2-1,TRBV3-1,.,.,CASSQVGSAVGDEQFF,TGTGCCAGCAGCCAAGTTGGCAGCGCGGTCGGCGATGAGCAGTTCTTC
TRBJ2-1,TRBV5-1,many,TRBD2,CASSPLGGRSGEQFF,TGCGCCAGCAGCCCCCTCGGCGGGAGGAGTGGTGAGCAGTTCTTC
TRBJ2-1,TRBV27,.,TRBD1,CASRTGTANVYEQFF,TGTGCCAGCAGAACCGGGACAGCTAACGTCTATGAGCAGTTCTTC
TRBJ2-7,TRBV5-6,few,TRBD2,CASSSSGSGYEQYF,TGTGCCAGCAGCTCTAGCGGGAGCGGGTACGAGCAGTACTTC
TRBJ2-2,TRBV3-1,.,TRBD1,CASSRGLVGDSAGELFF,TGTGCCAGCAGCAGGGGGCTCGTGGGAGACTCGGCCGGGGAGCTGTTTTTT
TRBJ1-1,TRBV20-1,many,.,CSASRTMNTEAFF,TGCAGTGCTAGTAGGACTATGAACACTGAAGCTTTCTTT
TRBJ2-1,TRBV27,few,.,CASSEPPVYNEQFF,TGTGCCAGCAGCGAGCCGCCGGTTTACAATGAGCAGTTCTTC
TRBJ2-1,TRBV5-4,.,TRBD2,CASTSLAGAAYNEQFF,TGTGCCAGCACGAGCCTAGCGGGAGCTGCCTACAATGAGCAGTTCTTC